This entry lists 15 T cell receptor beta chains sequenced from one sample in a study of T-cell reconstitution after alpha-beta-depleted transplantation in children. As it was prepared, the TCRbeta library received unique molecular identifiers. One entry per CDR3 protein results from TCRdb running MiXCR on the PCR reads. The sample records 750,000 to 950,000 distinct CDR3 sequences, 16% being singletons. Specimen: PBMCs, mostly from graft donor cells, collected 360 days after TCRalphabeta/CD19-depleted stem cell transplant. The receptor source for this set is a male patient between 5 and 17 years old who had a stem cell transplant for acute lymphoblastic leukemia, so the T cells may come from the graft donor.

The sample holds a few counts of this clonotype. V gene TRBV5-1 combines with J gene TRBJ2-7; tentative D call: TRBD1 (6 bases). V was shortened by 4 bases and J by 1 base, with 18 bases between the two germline ends. The germline V gene has CDR1 SGHRS and CDR2 YFSETQ. The CDR3 extends over 16 amino acids. DNA of the CDR3: TGCGCCAGCAGCCGACAAATCCCCGACAGGTCCTACGAGCAGTACTTC. The encoded protein is CASSRQIPDRSYEQYF.

This clonotype was observed a handful of times. The chain couples TRBV27 to TRBJ1-2; D not resolved. V lost 0 bases, J lost 7 bases, and 9 bases lay in between. The CDR3 is made up of 13 amino acids. CDR1 MNHEY and CDR2 SMNVEV come from the germline V gene (reference sequence). The CDR3 here is CASSLSGLRGYTF. The CDR3 DNA reads as TGTGCCAGCAGTTTATCAGGGTTGCGTGGCTACACCTTC.

This clonotype was seen only a few times. The chain carries TRBV29-1 and TRBJ1-1; D possibly corresponds to TRBD1 (5 bases). Between the trimmed V and J ends, which lost 3 bases and 5 bases, there was a span of 16 bases. Germline loops: CDR1 SQVTM, CDR2 ANQGSEA. This CDR3 has 14 residues. CDR3 sequence: CSVDPGGVRTEAFF. CDR3 DNA: TGCAGCGTTGACCCCGGGGGGGTCCGTACTGAAGCTTTCTTT.

This chain links TRBV18 with TRBJ1-3; no clear D. Germline V gives CDR1 KGHSH, CDR2 LQKENI. Trimming pared 0 bases from V and 4 bases from J, leaving 13 bases between. The CDR3 is 16 residues long. The CDR3 protein is CASSPPGPRRGNTIYF. DNA for the CDR3: TGTGCCAGCTCACCACCAGGGCCTCGTCGCGGAAACACCATATATTTT. Combining the CDR3 with reference TRBV18 and TRBJ1-3 gives the whole variable domain NAGVMQNPRHLVRRRGQEARLRCSPMKGHSHVYWYRQLPEEGLKFMVYLQKENIIDESGMPKERFSAEFPKEGPSILRIQQVVRGDSAAYFCASSPPGPRRGNTIYFGEGSWLTVV.

This clonotype was seen a handful of times. The chain employs TRBV12-3 or TRBV12-4 and TRBJ1-4; D gene ambiguous. This CDR3 is 16 amino acids long. V lost 0 bases, J lost 5 bases, and 13 bases lay in between. The CDR3, as DNA: TGTGCCAGCAGTTTAGCGTTGGGCGGTACAAATGAAAAACTGTTTTTT. Amino acid sequence: CASSLALGGTNEKLFF.

Here the CDR3 reads CASSLILAGVQETQYF. The CDR3 DNA sequence: TGTGCCAGCAGCTTGATCCTAGCGGGAGTACAAGAGACCCAGTACTTC. The genes are TRBV13 and TRBJ2-5, with 10 bases identical to TRBD2. CDR1 and CDR2 (germline): PRHDT, FYEKMQ (reference sequence). CDR3 length: 16 amino acids. V lost 3 bases, J lost 2 bases, and 6 bases stayed unmatched. Using reference TRBV13 and TRBJ2-5 for the parts outside the CDR3, the full variable domain is AAGVIQSPRHLIKEKRETATLKCYPIPRHDTVYWYQQGPGQDPQFLISFYEKMQSDKGSIPDRFSAQQFSDYHSELNMSSLELGDSALYFCASSLILAGVQETQYFGPGTRLLVL.

The V and J genes are TRBV5-1 and TRBJ2-2, with unresolved D. The CDR3 sequence is 16 residues long. Trimming pared 8 bases from V and 2 bases from J, leaving 19 bases between. CDR1 and CDR2 from the germline V gene are SGHRS and YFSETQ. CDR3 coding DNA: TGCGCCAGTGCCCAAGCTGCCCCAGCAAACACCGGGGAGCTGTTTTTT. Amino acids: CASAQAAPANTGELFF.

This clonotype was seen at least ten times. The gene calls are TRBV3-1 and TRBJ2-5; D may correspond to TRBD1 or TRBD2 (6 bases each). V lost 0 bases and J lost 0, with 14 bases in between. The CDR3 runs 17 residues. CDR1 and CDR2 from the germline V gene are LGHDT and YNNKEL (reference sequence). CDR3 sequence reads: CASSQDLTGRYQETQYF. The CDR3 region has the DNA TGTGCCAGCAGCCAAGATCTAACAGGGAGGTACCAAGAGACCCAGTACTTC.

Here the CDR3 DNA reads TGTGCCAGCAGCGATCGACAGGGGTCCACAGATACGCAGTATTTT. Its protein is CASSDRQGSTDTQYF. The chain recombines TRBV7-3 with TRBJ2-3; 8 bases map to TRBD1. The germline gives CDR1 SGHTA, CDR2 FQGTGA. J lost 2 bases, V lost 5 bases, and 6 bases had no gene match. There are 15 residues in the CDR3.

This chain uses TRBV5-5 with TRBJ2-7; no firm D call. Trimming pared 5 bases from V and 2 bases from J, leaving 17 bases between. The CDR3 contains 15 residues. Looked up from germline, CDR1 is SGHKS and CDR2 is YYEKEE (reference sequence). The CDR3 reads CASRLHLEFTYEQYF. In DNA, the CDR3 is TGTGCCAGCAGACTACACTTGGAGTTCACCTACGAGCAGTACTTC.

The V and J genes are TRBV13 and TRBJ2-7, with 13 bases aligning to TRBD2. The J call is doubtful: the DNA matches TRBJ2-1 better. The CDR3 consists of 15 residues. From germline, CDR1 is PRHDT and CDR2 FYEKMQ (reference sequence). CDR3 DNA: TGTGCCAGCAGCACCCCGACTAGCGGGAGGTACGAGCAGTTCTTC. Amino acids: CASSTPTSGRYEQFF.

This clonotype was observed many times. The chain combines TRBV3-1 with TRBJ2-2, with unresolved D. The CDR3 contains 13 residues. V was trimmed by 3 bases and J by 3 bases, leaving 5 bases between them. Germline CDR1 LGHDT, CDR2 YNNKEL (reference sequence). This CDR3 reads CASSQPYTGELFF. The DNA of the CDR3 is TGTGCCAGCAGCCAGCCGTACACCGGGGAGCTGTTTTTT. The full variable domain, in which reference TRBV3-1 and TRBJ2-2 provide the parts outside the CDR3, is DTAVSQTPKYLVTQMGNDKSIKCEQNLGHDTMYWYKQDSKKFLKIMFSYNNKELIINETVPNRFSPKSPDKAHLNLHINSLELGDSAVYFCASSQPYTGELFFGEGSRLTVL.

This clonotype was seen a handful of times. The J gene is TRBJ2-5, the V gene TRBV5-1; 9 bases fit TRBD2. Looked up from germline, CDR1 is SGHRS and CDR2 is YFSETQ. This CDR3 has 16 amino acids. V gave up 1 base and J gave up 1 base; unmatched junction bases: 5. The CDR3 DNA reads as TGCGCCAGCAGCTTGTCGACTAGCGGAATCCAAGAGACCCAGTACTTC. Amino acid sequence: CASSLSTSGIQETQYF.

This clonotype was detected a few times. The chain recombines TRBV2 with TRBJ2-7; TRBD1 is a possible D gene (5 bases). Trimming cost V 2 bases and J 10 bases, with 30 bases left between them. Germline V gene data show CDR1 as SNHLY and CDR2 as FYNNEI. The CDR3 totals 18 residues. This chain's CDR3 is CASSEYPRASGLGLTQYF. The DNA of the CDR3 is TGTGCCAGCAGTGAATACCCCAGGGCGTCGGGCCTAGGTCTGACTCAGTACTTC. The whole variable domain, filled in from reference TRBV2 and TRBJ2-7, reads EPEVTQTPSHQVTQMGQEVILRCVPISNHLYFYWYRQILGQKVEFLVSFYNNEISEKSEIFDDQFSVERPDGSNFTLKIRSTKLEDSAMYFCASSEYPRASGLGLTQYFGPGTRLTVT.

The sample holds a few counts of this clonotype. This chain connects TRBV20-1 to TRBJ2-1, with TRBD1 identical over 9 bases. After removal of 2 bases from V and 7 bases from J, the junction contained 6 bases not matched to a gene. CDR1 is DFQATT and CDR2 is SNEGSKA in the germline V gene (reference sequence). CDR3 size: 14 residues. CDR3 residues: CSARWTGALNEQFF. For the CDR3, the DNA is TGCAGTGCTAGATGGACAGGGGCACTAAATGAGCAGTTCTTC.